The 17 T cell receptor beta chains in this list originate from one sample, sequenced in a study of T cell changes during pregnancy in multiple sclerosis. The repertoire was sequenced with immunoSEQ multiplex PCR; TCRdb's copy has only in-frame clones and lacks some. The table lists approximately 90,000 clones, about 93% of them singletons. Sample: peripheral blood, taken in the third trimester of pregnancy. These receptors all stem from a female donor with multiple sclerosis, enrolled in a pregnancy study.

The chain uses TRBV7-6 and TRBJ2-1; D is possibly TRBD2 (6 bases). The V end lost 6 bases, the J end lost 2 bases, and 11 bases lay between the germline ends. The CDR3 sequence is 14 residues long. Germline assignment: CDR1 SGHVS and CDR2 FNYEAQ. CDR3 bases: TGTGCCAGCAGTTGGAGGGCCCCCTACAATGAGCAGTTCTTC. This sequence encodes CASSWRAPYNEQFF.

The chain has TRBV7-9 and TRBJ1-4; D unresolved. From germline, CDR1 is SEHNR and CDR2 FQNEAQ (reference sequence). CDR3 length: 11 amino acids. Trimming took 9 bases from V and 3 from J, leaving 5 bases between them. The CDR3 here is CAREANEKLFF. In nucleotides, the CDR3 is TGTGCCAGGGAGGCTAATGAAAAACTGTTTTTT.

The chain carries TRBV30 and TRBJ2-7; 8 nucleotides align to TRBD2. The germline V gene has CDR1 GTSNPN and CDR2 SVGIG (reference sequence). This CDR3 contains 15 residues. The V gene end was trimmed by 2 bases and the J gene end by 0 bases; junction bases not matched to a gene: 6. The CDR3 DNA sequence: TGTGCCTGGAGTCGGACTAGCCGCTTCTCCTACGAGCAGTACTTC. Translation gives CAWSRTSRFSYEQYF.

The chain combines TRBV19 with TRBJ2-5; weak D call: TRBD1 (5 bases). The germline V and J ends were trimmed by 6 bases and 5 bases, with 10 bases remaining between them. The germline V gene has CDR1 LNHDA and CDR2 SQIVND (reference sequence). This CDR3 contains 12 residues. The CDR3 region is CASRQAGETQYF. CDR3 nucleotide sequence: TGTGCCAGTAGACAGGCTGGGGAGACCCAGTACTTC.

The chain carries TRBV19 and TRBJ2-2; 8 nucleotides align to TRBD2. Trimming at V came to 10 bases and at J to 7 bases, leaving 11 bases not matched to a gene. The CDR3 length is 14 residues. CDR1 and CDR2 from the germline V gene are LNHDA and SQIVND (reference sequence). The DNA for the CDR3 is TGTGCCACTTCGAGCGGGAGCGATTTCGGGGAGCTGTTTTTT. Its translation: CATSSGSDFGELFF.

The CDR3 loop reads CASSYGQWNTEAFF. In DNA, the CDR3 is TGTGCCAGCAGTTACGGACAGTGGAACACTGAAGCTTTCTTT. The chain is built from TRBV6-5 and TRBJ1-1; D may be TRBD1 (6 bases). The V end was cut by 2 bases, the J end by 1 base, with 8 bases between. Germline V gene data show CDR1 as MNHEY and CDR2 as SVGAGI. The CDR3 loop spans 14 amino acids.

This rearrangement joins TRBV13 to TRBJ2-3; TRBD2 is a possible D gene (6 bases). V gave up 5 bases and J gave up 5 bases, with 8 bases separating them. Germline CDR1 PRHDT, CDR2 FYEKMQ (reference sequence). The CDR3 is made up of 12 amino acids. Here the CDR3 reads CASSQAGDTQYF. CDR3 sequence (DNA): TGTGCCAGCAGCCAAGCGGGAGATACGCAGTATTTT. The full variable domain, completed using reference TRBV13 and TRBJ2-3, is AAGVIQSPRHLIKEKRETATLKCYPIPRHDTVYWYQQGPGQDPQFLISFYEKMQSDKGSIPDRFSAQQFSDYHSELNMSSLELGDSALYFCASSQAGDTQYFGPGTRLTVL.

The chain couples TRBV6-1 to TRBJ1-1, with TRBD1 as a possible D gene (6 bases). CDR1 is MNHNS and CDR2 is SASEGT in the germline V gene. The germline V and J ends were trimmed by 6 bases and 4 bases, with 12 bases remaining between them. There are 13 residues in the CDR3. CDR3 region: CASSLTGGTEAFF. The CDR3 DNA follows: TGTGCCAGCAGCCTGACAGGAGGCACTGAAGCTTTCTTT.

The V gene is TRBV5-6, the J gene TRBJ2-1; 7 bases are shared with TRBD2. CDR1 SGHDT and CDR2 YYEEEE come from the germline V gene. V was pared by 0 bases and J by 8 bases, with 5 bases of the junction left unmatched. The CDR3 covers 14 residues. The CDR3 region has the DNA TGTGCCAGCAGCTTGGGAACTAGCGAAGATGAGCAGTTCTTC. This codes for CASSLGTSEDEQFF.

As regards this clone: The sample holds other DNA sequences that translate to the same CDR3. The chain carries TRBV5-4 and TRBJ2-1; D remains unclear. V was cut by 3 bases and J by 14 bases, with 12 bases left in between. Germline lookup yields CDR1 SGHNT and CDR2 YYREEE (reference sequence). This CDR3 comprises 11 residues. CDR3 sequence: CASSSYIGEFF. The CDR3 nucleotides are TGTGCCAGCAGCTCCTATATAGGAGAGTTCTTC.

This chain connects TRBV27 to TRBJ1-5; no definite D call. The V and J ends lost 4 bases and 2 bases respectively, with 6 bases between them. Germline-derived CDR1 and CDR2 are MNHEY and SMNVEV (reference sequence). The CDR3 totals 13 residues. The CDR3 DNA is TGTGCCAGCAGTTCCCCAGGCAATCAGCCCCAGCATTTT. It specifies CASSSPGNQPQHF.

V and J are TRBV19 and TRBJ1-4, with D perhaps matching TRBD1 (6 bases). This CDR3 region has 15 residues. CDR1 LNHDA and CDR2 SQIVND come from the germline V gene (reference sequence). V lost 9 bases, J lost 6 bases, and 20 bases lay in between. CDR3 region: CASRNRGAGYEKLFF. CDR3 coding DNA: TGTGCCAGCAGGAACCGGGGGGCGGGATATGAAAAACTGTTTTTT.

The V and J genes are TRBV2 and TRBJ1-2; 11 bases match TRBD1. The ends lost 0 bases at V and 4 bases at J; junction bases unmatched: 7. Germline V gives CDR1 SNHLY, CDR2 FYNNEI. The CDR3 has 17 amino acids. As DNA, the CDR3 is TGTGCCAGCAGTGAAGCCTTCCGGACAGGGGGCGGCTATGGCTACACCTTC. Its translation: CASSEAFRTGGGYGYTF.

This rearrangement joins TRBV5-4 to TRBJ2-4, with D maybe TRBD1 (5 bases). CDR1 and CDR2 (germline): SGHNT, YYREEE (reference sequence). There are 17 residues in the CDR3. The ends were cut back, 4 bases at V and 1 base at J, with 18 bases in the middle. The CDR3 is CASSDLDQGDAKNIQYF. DNA of the CDR3: TGTGCCAGCAGCGATTTAGATCAGGGTGATGCCAAAAACATTCAGTACTTC.

This chain connects TRBV9 to TRBJ2-3, with 7 bases that match TRBD2. CDR3 length equals 12 residues. Germline loops: CDR1 SGDLS, CDR2 YYNGEE. V lost 2 bases, J lost 8 bases, and 2 bases stayed unmatched. The CDR3 here is CASSVGGATQYF. CDR3 bases: TGTGCCAGCAGCGTGGGAGGGGCTACGCAGTATTTT.

The V and J genes are TRBV28 and TRBJ1-1, with D unresolved. This CDR3 has 13 amino acids. Germline lookup yields CDR1 MDHEN and CDR2 SYDVKM. Trimming removed 8 bases at V and 1 base at J, with 11 bases between. This CDR3 reads CASLELPNTEAFF. CDR3 in DNA: TGTGCCAGCCTGGAACTACCGAACACTGAAGCTTTCTTT.

This chain joins TRBV10-1 and TRBJ2-1, with 10 bases aligning to TRBD2. This CDR3 has 15 residues. V shed 2 bases, J shed 4 bases, and the junction held 2 bases outside the gene matches. Germline CDR1 reads WNHNN; CDR2 reads SYGVQD (reference sequence). CDR3 bases: TGCGCCAGCAGTGAGAGGACTAGCGGATACAATGAGCAGTTCTTC. This sequence encodes CASSERTSGYNEQFF.